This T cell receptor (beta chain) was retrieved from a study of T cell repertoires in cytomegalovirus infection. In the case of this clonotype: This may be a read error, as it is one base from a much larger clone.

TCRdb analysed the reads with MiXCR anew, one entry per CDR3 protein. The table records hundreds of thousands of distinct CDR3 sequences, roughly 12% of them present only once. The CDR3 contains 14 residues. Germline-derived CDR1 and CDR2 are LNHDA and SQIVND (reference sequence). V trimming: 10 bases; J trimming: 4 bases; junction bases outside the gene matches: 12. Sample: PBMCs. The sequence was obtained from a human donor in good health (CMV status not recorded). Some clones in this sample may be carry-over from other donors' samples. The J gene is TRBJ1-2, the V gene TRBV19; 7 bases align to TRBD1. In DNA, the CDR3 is TGTGCCACTACAAACCGGGACAGCTTCTATGGCTACACCTTC. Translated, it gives CATTNRDSFYGYTF.